This is a list of T cell receptor beta chains from one sample in a study of breast tumors, draining lymph nodes, adjacent tissues. Each CDR3 protein gets one entry after TCRdb re-called the multiplex PCR reads with MiXCR. This table holds 150,000 or so distinct CDR3 sequences, 33% found once. Sequencing was carried out using axillary lymph node tissue. The receptors come from a female donor with breast cancer. Some clones in this sample may be carry-over from other donors' samples. The CDR3 runs from the conserved cysteine through the conserved F or W. D genes are given only for firm matches. A clone size is listed for some rows: how often the clone was seen (once, few, many), or a class if it is expanded.

V gene	D gene	J gene	clone size	CDR3 DNA	CDR3 protein
TRBV28	TRBD1	TRBJ1-3	-	TGTGCCAGCAGTTCCAGCGTACAGGGGTTCGGGAGAAACACCATATATTTT	CASSSSVQGFGRNTIYF
TRBV11-2	-	TRBJ2-3	many	TGTGCCAGCAGCTTAGGGCAGGGTAGTAATACGCAGTATTTT	CASSLGQGSNTQYF
TRBV5-1	-	TRBJ1-5	many	TGCGCCAGCAGCTGGGTGGGACGGGGAGGCAATCAGCCCCAGCATTTT	CASSWVGRGGNQPQHF
TRBV7-9	-	TRBJ1-1	many	TGTGCCAGCAGCTTAGCCCGGGTCTTGAACACTGAAGCTTTCTTT	CASSLARVLNTEAFF
TRBV19	-	TRBJ2-2	many	TGTGCCAGTAGTGTAGTCCCCCCCACGCGGGAGGAGCTGTTTTTT	CASSVVPPTREELFF
TRBV20-1	TRBD1	TRBJ2-6	-	TGCAGTGCTGGGGACAGGGGGATGACTTTC	CSAGDRGMTF
TRBV5-8	-	TRBJ2-3	many	TGTGCCAGCAGCTTGGACGGGGGTACAGATACGCAGTATTTT	CASSLDGGTDTQYF
TRBV19	TRBD1	TRBJ2-1	-	TGTGCCAGTAGTATTAGGTCTATAGGGACAGGGGGGGGCAATGAGCAGTTCTTC	CASSIRSIGTGGGNEQFF
TRBV28	-	TRBJ1-2	many	TGTGCCAGCAGTACAGGGTTCGACTATGGCTACACCTTC	CASSTGFDYGYTF
TRBV19	TRBD1	TRBJ1-2	many	TGTGCCACAGGGACAGGGAACTATGGCTACACCTTC	CATGTGNYGYTF
TRBV4-3	TRBD1	TRBJ2-7	many	TGCGCCAGCAGCCAAGAACAGGGGGAGACCTACGAGCAGTACTTC	CASSQEQGETYEQYF
TRBV6-5	TRBD2	TRBJ2-7	-	TGTGCCAGCAGTCACGAGGCTAGCGGGAGTTACGAGCAGTACTTC	CASSHEASGSYEQYF
TRBV6-1	-	TRBJ2-7	many	TGTGCCAGCAGTGACCTAACCAGGCTCCGCTCCTACGAGCAGTACTTC	CASSDLTRLRSYEQYF
TRBV20-1	-	TRBJ2-2	many	TGCAGTGCGACGACTTCGCGCCAACTAACCACCGGGGAGCTGTTTTTT	CSATTSRQLTTGELFF
TRBV12-3/TRBV12-4	-	TRBJ2-6	-	TGTGCCAGCAGTCTTATCGTCGCCCTTTCTGGGGCCAACGTCCTGACTTTC	CASSLIVALSGANVLTF
TRBV9	TRBD2	TRBJ2-2	once	TGTGCCAGCAGCGTAGGGGCTAGCGGGAGTGTCACCGCGGAGCTGTTTTTT	CASSVGASGSVTAELFF
TRBV20-1	-	TRBJ2-3	-	TGCGGTGCCGGGACTCCAGGTACGGATACGCAGTATTTT	CGAGTPGTDTQYF
TRBV29-1	-	TRBJ2-2	many	TGCAGCGTTGTTGGCGATACTGGTAATAGCGGGGAGCTGTTTTTT	CSVVGDTGNSGELFF
TRBV2	TRBD2	TRBJ2-7	-	TGTGCTAGAGATAGCTTGGGGACTAGCAGCTCCTACGAGCAGTACTTC	CARDSLGTSSSYEQYF
TRBV5-1	-	TRBJ2-5	many	TGCGCCAGCAGCTTGGCCGGCAGCGGGACACAAGAGACCCAGTACTTC	CASSLAGSGTQETQYF
TRBV20-1	-	TRBJ1-2	many	TGCAGTGCTAGAGATCAGAGCTGGGGCTATGGCTACACCTTC	CSARDQSWGYGYTF
TRBV19	-	TRBJ2-2	many	TGTGCCAGTAGTCTCCGAAGGAACACCGGGGAGCTGTTTTTT	CASSLRRNTGELFF
TRBV6-4	-	TRBJ1-1	few	TGTGCCAGCAGTGACGGGGGGACTGAAGCTTTCTTT	CASSDGGTEAFF
TRBV6-7	-	TRBJ1-2	many	TGTGCCAGCAGTCACTCGGGCAGGGAGTGCGGCTACACCTTC	CASSHSGRECGYTF
TRBV5-1	-	TRBJ2-7	few	TGCGCCAGCAGACAGAGCATAATCCCGGGACGCCATTACGAGCAGTACTTC	CASRQSIIPGRHYEQYF
TRBV28	-	TRBJ1-2	many	TGTGCCAGCAGTTTAGGCACCGGGGGGAACTATGGCTACACCTTC	CASSLGTGGNYGYTF
TRBV20-1	-	TRBJ1-1	few	TGCAGTGCTAGAGAATCCCAAAGCACTGAAGCTTTCTTT	CSARESQSTEAFF
TRBV27	-	TRBJ1-2	-	TGTGCCAGCAGTCCCTCGGGGGCGCGATTTGGTGGCTACACCTTC	CASSPSGARFGGYTF
TRBV19	-	TRBJ1-4	-	TGTGCCAGCGGACGGACGGAGTCTAGGGAAAAACTGTTTTTT	CASGRTESREKLFF
TRBV2	-	TRBJ1-2	-	TGTGCCAGCAGTTTCCAGCTAAACTATGGCTACACCTTC	CASSFQLNYGYTF
TRBV5-1	TRBD1	TRBJ1-2	many	TGCGCCAGCAGCGGAGACGACAGGGCAAACTATGGCTACACCTTC	CASSGDDRANYGYTF
TRBV20-1	-	TRBJ2-3	many	TGCAGCGCACGGGAGAACACAGATACGCAGTATTTT	CSARENTDTQYF
TRBV24-1	-	TRBJ2-1	many	TGTGCCACCGCAAAGGGGGGTTCGAGCAATGAGCAGTTCTTC	CATAKGGSSNEQFF
TRBV12-3/TRBV12-4	-	TRBJ2-6	many	TGTGCCAGCGGCGTGTTGGGGTCTGGGGCCAACGTCCTGACTTTC	CASGVLGSGANVLTF
TRBV6-1	-	TRBJ1-5	many	TGTGCCAGCAGCCGACCCCCGGGCTCTAGCAATCAGCCCCAGCATTTT	CASSRPPGSSNQPQHF
TRBV15	-	TRBJ2-5	-	TGTGCCACCAGCAGAGGGAAGGGGGAGACCCAGTACTTC	CATSRGKGETQYF
TRBV6-1	-	TRBJ2-7	many	TGTGCCAGCAAAAACGGGTTTAGCTCCTACGAGCAGTACTTC	CASKNGFSSYEQYF
TRBV28	TRBD1	TRBJ2-7	-	TGTGCCAGCAGGGGTACAGGGGATGTTTCCTACGAGCAGTACTTC	CASRGTGDVSYEQYF
TRBV20-1	-	TRBJ2-7	many	TGCAGTGCTAGTTACTCCTACGAGCAGTACTTC	CSASYSYEQYF
TRBV7-8	-	TRBJ2-7	many	TGTGCCAGCAGCGGGATCCGGGATCTCTTTACCTACGAGCAGTACTTC	CASSGIRDLFTYEQYF